Following are 27 T cell receptor beta chains from one sample sequenced in a study of human T cells and chemical hapten exposure. The sample's time point: patch test 2, 6 weeks after DPC sensitization. Indicated treatment: therapeutic diphenylcyclopropenone sensitization with weekly scalp DPC. One entry per CDR3 protein results from TCRdb running MiXCR on the RACE reads. The table has more than 75,000 distinct CDR3 sequences, 7% to 10% seen once; the top ten hold 2% to 2.5%. The source material was whole blood, sampled in connection with sensitization to the hapten diphenylcyclopropenone (DPC). All receptors derive from a woman in her thirties or forties with alopecia areata. Some clones in this sample may be carry-over from other donors' samples.

In this sample, this clonotype turned up a few times. The chain combines TRBV12-3 or TRBV12-4 with TRBJ2-1; 11 bases match TRBD1. The CDR3 is 14 residues long. J gave up 8 bases and V 6 bases, and 6 bases lay outside the gene matches. For the CDR3, the DNA is TGTGCCAGCAGGGACAGGGGGCTTGTCCATGAGCAGTTCTTC. Translated, it gives CASRDRGLVHEQFF.

This chain connects TRBV6-8 to TRBJ2-3, with 7 bases fitting TRBD2. After removal of 6 bases from V and 3 bases from J, the junction contained 9 bases not matched to a gene. Germline CDR1 is MNHGY and CDR2 is SAAAGT. This CDR3 spans 15 amino acids. The CDR3 bases are TGTGCCAGCAGCCCCCCCCGCGGGAGTACAGATACGCAGTATTTT. Translated, it gives CASSPPRGSTDTQYF.

This clonotype occurred a few times. The J gene is TRBJ1-2, the V gene TRBV2, with a possible D match to TRBD1 (5 bases). Trimming removed 6 bases at V and 8 bases at J, with 13 bases between. The CDR3 has 12 residues. Germline V gives CDR1 SNHLY, CDR2 FYNNEI. CDR3: CASRPTGYGYTF. The CDR3 DNA is TGTGCCAGCAGGCCCACAGGTTACGGCTACACCTTC.

This clonotype was seen many times. The CDR3 DNA reads as TGTGCCAGCAGCTTAGATCAGGGGTATGGGACCCAGTACTTC. Amino acids: CASSLDQGYGTQYF. The genes are TRBV11-2 and TRBJ2-5; TRBD1 is a possible D gene (6 bases). The CDR3 is made up of 14 amino acids. Germline V CDR1 and CDR2: SGHAT, FQNNGV. V gave up 0 bases and J gave up 7 bases, with 12 bases separating them.

The chain combines TRBV6-2 or TRBV6-3 with TRBJ1-2, with no clear D. The germline V gene encodes CDR1 MNHEY and CDR2 SVGEGT. The CDR3 covers 13 residues. V shed 4 bases and J shed 6 bases, with 12 bases lying between them. As DNA, the CDR3 is TGTGCCAGCAGTTCGCGCGCTACCAATGGCTACACCTTC. Residues: CASSSRATNGYTF.

In its sample, this clonotype was seen a few times. The rearrangement joins TRBV4-1 to TRBJ2-5; D gene unclear. The CDR3 runs to 14 residues. V lost 8 bases and J 5 bases, leaving 18 bases between the germline ends. Germline V gene lookup returns CDR1 MGHRA and CDR2 YSYEKL. The chain's CDR3 is CASAPSRYSETQYF. Written as DNA, the CDR3 is TGCGCCAGCGCCCCCTCGCGTTATTCGGAGACCCAGTACTTC.

This clonotype is categorized as medium-sized. This chain links TRBV28 with TRBJ2-2; TRBD2 is a possible D gene (6 bases). V was shortened by 5 bases and J by 4 bases, with 11 bases between the two germline ends. The CDR3 length is 14 residues. Germline lookup yields CDR1 MDHEN and CDR2 SYDVKM. For the CDR3, the DNA is TGTGCCAGCAGTCCCTTGGGGGGCACCGGGGAGCTGTTTTTT. Amino acid sequence: CASSPLGGTGELFF.

This clonotype turned up a few times. CDR3: CASNLGGTDTQYF. The DNA for the CDR3 is TGTGCCAGCAACCTAGGGGGCACAGATACGCAGTATTTT. The chain links TRBV7-2 to TRBJ2-3; D may be TRBD1 (5 bases). Germline lookup yields CDR1 SGHTA and CDR2 FQGNSA. The CDR3 runs 13 residues. V lost 7 bases and J 1 base, leaving 9 bases between the germline ends.

The chain carries TRBV6-6 and TRBJ2-6; 7 bases align to TRBD1. The CDR3 contains 16 residues. The V segment lost 10 bases and the J segment 0 bases; nucleotides outside the gene matches: 9. Germline V lookup: CDR1 MNHNY, CDR2 SVGAGI (reference sequence). CDR3 coding DNA: TGTGCCATCCCGACAGGGACCAGCTCTGGGGCCAACGTCCTGACTTTC. This sequence encodes CAIPTGTSSGANVLTF.

This clonotype showed up just a few times. The junction departs from germline at one end; a sequencing error may be responsible. This chain joins TRBV7-7 and TRBJ2-3; D is uncertain. CDR3 length: 13 residues. The germline V gene has CDR1 SSHAT and CDR2 FNYEAQ (reference sequence). This CDR3 reads CASSRSPTDTQYF. The CDR3, as DNA: TGTGCTAGCAGCCGCTCCCCCACAGATACGCAGTATTTT.

The chain is built from TRBV30 and TRBJ1-2; the D is unclear. The CDR3 is 15 amino acids. CDR1 and CDR2 (germline): GTSNPN, SVGIG (reference sequence). The germline V and J ends were trimmed by 3 bases and 4 bases, with 18 bases remaining between them. CDR3 DNA: TGTGCCTGGAGAGGGTTGAACCCACGCGTCTATGGCTACACCTTC. The encoded protein is CAWRGLNPRVYGYTF. Full variable domain (outside the CDR3, taken from reference TRBV30 and TRBJ1-2): SQTIHQWPATLVQPVGSPLSLECTVEGTSNPNLYWYRQAAGRGLQLLFYSVGIGQISSEVPQNLSASRPQDRQFILSSKKLLLSDSGFYLCAWRGLNPRVYGYTFGSGTRLTVV.

A few counts support this clonotype. The chain recombines TRBV28 with TRBJ1-3; TRBD1 matches at 7 bases. J was trimmed by 3 bases and V by 8 bases; bases with no gene match: 10. Germline V gives CDR1 MDHEN, CDR2 SYDVKM. This CDR3 comprises 15 residues. CDR3 in amino acids: CASSTGAQGGNTIYF. In DNA, the CDR3 is TGTGCCAGCTCAACAGGGGCTCAAGGTGGAAACACCATATATTTT.

Turning to this clonotype: A much larger clone sits a single nucleotide away, making a read error possible. The V and J genes are TRBV27 and TRBJ1-3; D call uncertain. The CDR3 runs 13 residues. V was shortened by 5 bases and J by 5 bases, with 10 bases between the two germline ends. Per the germline V gene, CDR1 is MNHEY and CDR2 is SMNVEV (reference sequence). The CDR3 region has the DNA TGTGCCAGCAGTGCCCAACAGCGAAACACCATATATTTT. Encoded protein: CASSAQQRNTIYF.

In this sample, this clonotype turned up a few times. The chain employs TRBV29-1 and TRBJ2-7; 9 bases fit TRBD1. V gave up 7 bases and J gave up 6 bases; unmatched junction bases: 4. The CDR3 extends over 11 amino acids. Germline V gene sequence: CDR1 SQVTM, CDR2 ANQGSEA. The CDR3 sequence: CSAMDRGEQYF. The DNA of the CDR3 is TGCAGCGCTATGGACAGGGGCGAGCAGTACTTC.

V is TRBV27 and J is TRBJ2-5; TRBD2 aligns across 7 bases. This CDR3 is 13 amino acids long. The V and J ends lost 5 bases and 1 base, in that order; junction bases with no gene match: 1. CDR1 and CDR2 (germline): MNHEY, SMNVEV (reference sequence). The DNA of the CDR3 is TGTGCCAGCAGTCGGGGGGTCCAAGAGACCCAGTACTTC. Its translation is CASSRGVQETQYF.

This clonotype occurred many times. The chain combines TRBV5-1 with TRBJ2-3; the D gene is possibly TRBD2 (6 bases). The germline CDR1 and CDR2 sequences are SGHRS and YFSETQ. This CDR3 comprises 15 residues. V was clipped by 4 bases and J by 2 bases, with 14 bases between them. The CDR3 protein is CASSQTGTSTDTQYF. The DNA for the CDR3 is TGCGCCAGCAGCCAAACGGGGACTTCCACAGATACGCAGTATTTT.

This clonotype turned up a few times. The CDR3 nucleotides are TGTGCCAGCAGTCCCTTTTTGGGCCCTCAAGAGACCCAGTACTTC. It codes for CASSPFLGPQETQYF. The chain employs TRBV27 and TRBJ2-5, with no clear D. This CDR3 region has 15 residues. The V end lost 5 bases, the J end lost 2 bases, and 15 bases lay between the germline ends. Germline-derived CDR1 and CDR2 are MNHEY and SMNVEV (reference sequence).

This clonotype was counted many times. The CDR3 reads CAIGSGRRNTGELFF. Here the CDR3 DNA reads TGTGCCATCGGGAGCGGGAGGAGGAACACCGGGGAGCTGTTTTTT. The chain links TRBV28 to TRBJ2-2; the match to TRBD2 covers 9 bases. Germline assignment: CDR1 MDHEN and CDR2 SYDVKM. CDR3 length: 15 amino acids. V lost 10 bases, J lost 1 base, and 7 bases stayed unmatched.

This clonotype was counted ten times or more. The genes are TRBV29-1 and TRBJ2-5, with TRBD2 matching 8 bases. The junction had 9 bases not matched to a gene; V was cut back by 3 bases and J by 0 bases. CDR1 is SQVTM and CDR2 is ANQGSEA in the germline V gene. The CDR3 is 16 residues long. This CDR3 is CSVDPAGAPYQETQYF. The CDR3 DNA sequence: TGCAGCGTTGACCCAGCGGGGGCCCCGTACCAAGAGACCCAGTACTTC.

Concerning this clonotype itself: A read error is possible here, since a much larger clone lies one base away. CDR3 loop: CSVTGTGVLFF. As DNA, the CDR3 is TGCAGCGTTACAGGGACCGGGGTGCTGTTTTTT. The chain employs TRBV29-1 and TRBJ2-2, with a weak D call TRBD1 (6 bases). From germline, CDR1 is SQVTM and CDR2 ANQGSEA. This CDR3 has 11 amino acids.

This clonotype was found many times. The CDR3 reads CASSPILLAGWRQETQYF. The DNA for the CDR3 is TGTGCCAGCAGTCCGATCTTGCTGGCAGGGTGGCGGCAAGAGACCCAGTACTTC. The rearrangement uses TRBV28 and TRBJ2-5, with a tentative D call TRBD1 (5 bases). Trimming pared 5 bases from V and 2 bases from J, leaving 24 bases between. The CDR3 runs to 18 residues. In germline, CDR1 is MDHEN, CDR2 SYDVKM.

This clonotype showed up many times. This rearrangement joins TRBV7-6 to TRBJ2-5; 9 bases match TRBD1. Trimming took 3 bases from V and 4 from J; bases not matched to a gene: 6. This CDR3 is built from 15 residues. Germline V gene data show CDR1 as SGHVS and CDR2 as FNYEAQ. In DNA, the CDR3 is TGTGCCAGCAGCTTCCGGACAGGGGCGGCAGAGACCCAGTACTTC. This gives the protein CASSFRTGAAETQYF.

This rearrangement joins TRBV24-1 to TRBJ2-5; D tentatively reads TRBD1 or TRBD2 (5 bases each). The CDR3 extends over 16 amino acids. Trimming removed 3 bases from V and 1 base from J, with 14 bases in between. Per germline, CDR1 KGHDR and CDR2 SFDVKD. In DNA form, the CDR3 reads TGTGCCACCAGTGATGGGGGAAGATCCCTCCAAGAGACCCAGTACTTC. Translating it yields CATSDGGRSLQETQYF.

Here the CDR3 DNA reads TGTGCCAGCAGTCTCCAACTATCCGTCTCCTACAATGAGCAGTTCTTC. Translated: CASSLQLSVSYNEQFF. The chain carries TRBV6-5 and TRBJ2-1; D is uncertain. Germline V gene data show CDR1 as MNHEY and CDR2 as SVGAGI. V lost 5 bases and J 0 bases, leaving 14 bases between the germline ends. CDR3 length: 16 amino acids.

This clonotype turned up a few times. This chain uses TRBV28 with TRBJ2-6; 7 bases align to TRBD1. J gave up 2 bases and V 8 bases, and 9 bases lay outside the gene matches. CDR3 length equals 16 residues. CDR1 and CDR2 (germline): MDHEN, SYDVKM. CDR3: CASVKLTGAGANVLTF. The CDR3, as DNA: TGTGCCAGCGTCAAATTAACAGGGGCTGGGGCCAACGTCCTGACTTTC.

This clonotype was seen repeatedly, ten times or more. The rearrangement links TRBV29-1 to TRBJ2-5; no clear D. The CDR3 loop spans 9 amino acids. CDR1 and CDR2 from the germline V gene are SQVTM and ANQGSEA. The V gene lost 3 bases and the J gene lost 5 bases, with 1 base spanning the gap. The CDR3 spells CSVEETQYF. The CDR3 DNA reads as TGCAGCGTTGAGGAGACCCAGTACTTC.

This clonotype was observed at least ten times. The J gene is TRBJ2-7, the V gene TRBV7-2; D might be TRBD2 (5 bases). The V end lost 5 bases, the J end lost 2 bases, and 16 bases lay between the germline ends. The CDR3 runs to 15 residues. The V gene's germline CDR1 is SGHTA and CDR2 FQGNSA. The CDR3 loop is CASSPPAVGAYEQYF. The CDR3 bases are TGTGCCAGCAGCCCCCCGGCAGTGGGAGCCTACGAGCAGTACTTC.